The present T cell receptor beta chain was sequenced within a study of T-cell reconstitution after alpha-beta-depleted transplantation in children. There are many counts of this clonotype. Unique molecular identifiers featured in how the TCRbeta library was prepared. TCRdb itself ran the PCR reads through MiXCR, one entry per CDR3 protein. This table holds tens of thousands of distinct CDR3 sequences, approximately 7.4% found once. This CDR3 region has 12 residues. V lost 8 bases and J 3 bases, leaving 11 bases between the germline ends. The rearrangement links TRBV12-3 or TRBV12-4 to TRBJ2-7, with D possibly TRBD2 on 6 matching bases. The input for sequencing was PBMCs from the stem cell graft donor, taken from the stem cell graft. The source of this sequence is a human donor who donated a stem cell graft to a child with acute lymphoblastic leukemia. CDR3 nucleotides: TGTGCCAGCGGACGGACTAACTACGAGCAGTACTTC. Translation: CASGRTNYEQYF.